The 14 T cell receptor beta chains below come from one sample, sequenced in a study of T cells in Graves' hyperthyroidism and ophthalmopathy. The source material, RNA transcripts, was used to amplify TCR beta CDR3 regions. Primed by the HTBI set, a first-round RT-PCR was run on the TCR CDR3. TCRdb independently ran MiXCR on the multiplex PCR reads; one entry per CDR3 protein. The sample holds hundreds of thousands of distinct CDR3 sequences; around 21% are singletons and the top ten take around a third. Sequenced input: blood. These receptors all come from a man aged 25 to 45 with Graves' ophthalmopathy.

The table lists this clonotype with a few counts. The chain couples TRBV7-2 to TRBJ2-7; 7 nucleotides match TRBD1. CDR1 and CDR2 (germline): SGHTA, FQGNSA. Losses at the gene ends were 1 base for V and 0 bases for J; bases not matched to a gene: 3. This CDR3 region has 15 residues. The CDR3 sequence: CASSLERTGSYEQYF. CDR3 sequence (DNA): TGTGCCAGCAGCTTAGAGAGGACAGGCTCCTACGAGCAGTACTTC.

This chain uses TRBV20-1 with TRBJ2-3, with 14 bases matching TRBD2. The ends lost 4 bases at V and 1 base at J; junction bases unmatched: 7. The germline gives CDR1 DFQATT, CDR2 SNEGSKA (reference sequence). The CDR3 length is 17 residues. This CDR3 reads CSAKMGTSGRGTDTQYF. CDR3 sequence (DNA): TGCAGTGCTAAAATGGGGACTAGCGGGAGAGGCACAGATACGCAGTATTTT.

This clonotype was counted only a few times. The chain carries TRBV30 and TRBJ2-7, with D perhaps being TRBD1 or TRBD2 (6 bases each). CDR3 length: 15 residues. Per the germline V gene, CDR1 is GTSNPN and CDR2 is SVGIG (reference sequence). Trimming removed 0 bases at V and 4 bases at J, with 16 bases between. The CDR3 reads CAWSVWRGKGYEQYF. CDR3 DNA: TGTGCCTGGAGTGTCTGGAGGGGGAAGGGTTACGAGCAGTACTTC.

Concerning this clonotype: A junction end diverges from the germline sequence, so it may reflect a read error. The V call is TRBV7-7, the J call TRBJ2-7; D is unresolved. Germline V gene lookup returns CDR1 SSHAT and CDR2 FNYEAQ (reference sequence). The CDR3 covers 16 residues. The CDR3 coding sequence is TGTGCTAGCAGCTTACGGTTTTTTGGGGACTCCTACGAGCAGTACTTC. The encoded protein is CASSLRFFGDSYEQYF.

This sequence joins TRBV9 and TRBJ1-2; D possibly corresponds to TRBD1 (6 bases). Germline CDR1 and CDR2: SGDLS and YYNGEE. V was cut by 0 bases and J by 6 bases, with 18 bases left in between. The CDR3 is 16 amino acids. CDR3: CASSVGGRGGPDGYTF. DNA of the CDR3: TGTGCCAGCAGCGTAGGCGGGCGCGGGGGGCCGGATGGCTACACCTTC. The full variable domain, in which reference TRBV9 and TRBJ1-2 provide the parts outside the CDR3, is DSGVTQTPKHLITATGQRVTLRCSPRSGDLSVYWYQQSLDQGLQFLIQYYNGEERAKGNILERFSAQQFPDLHSELNLSSLELGDSALYFCASSVGGRGGPDGYTFGSGTRLTVV.

This clonotype was recorded at least ten times. The V gene is TRBV11-2, the J gene TRBJ2-7; 8 nucleotides match TRBD2. This CDR3 region has 17 residues. Germline assignment: CDR1 SGHAT and CDR2 FQNNGV. V lost 5 bases to trimming and J lost 0 bases; unmatched junction nucleotides: 12. The CDR3 protein is CASSLAGGYGVSYEQYF. The CDR3 DNA follows: TGTGCCAGCAGCCTAGCGGGCGGTTACGGAGTCTCCTACGAGCAGTACTTC.

Only a few counts were recorded for this clonotype. The V gene is TRBV9, the J gene TRBJ2-5, with 11 bases fitting TRBD2. The V segment lost 4 bases and the J segment 3 bases; nucleotides outside the gene matches: 5. This CDR3 spans 15 amino acids. CDR1 is SGDLS, CDR2 YYNGEE, per germline. The CDR3 nucleotides are TGTGCCAGCAGCACAACTAGCGGGAGAGAAGAGACCCAGTACTTC. This gives the protein CASSTTSGREETQYF.

This clonotype was seen ten or more times. V usage is TRBV5-1 and J usage is TRBJ2-1, with D possibly being TRBD1 (6 bases). Germline V gene sequence: CDR1 SGHRS, CDR2 YFSETQ. V lost 2 bases to trimming and J lost 4 bases, with 10 bases between them. This CDR3 has 14 residues. In nucleotides, the CDR3 is TGCGCCAGCAGCTTTCAACAGGGATACAATGAGCAGTTCTTC. Translating gives CASSFQQGYNEQFF.

The chain is built from TRBV28 and TRBJ1-1, with unresolved D. V was cut by 5 bases and J by 11 bases, with 15 bases left in between. Looked up from germline, CDR1 is MDHEN and CDR2 is SYDVKM. This CDR3 comprises 12 residues. The CDR3 sequence: CASSITQHEAFF. The CDR3 nucleotides are TGTGCCAGCAGTATAACGCAGCATGAGGCTTTCTTT.

The chain has TRBV5-1 and TRBJ2-5; tentatively, D is TRBD1 (5 bases). V was pared by 4 bases and J by 3 bases, with 10 bases between. Germline lookup yields CDR1 SGHRS and CDR2 YFSETQ. This CDR3 contains 13 residues. CDR3 coding DNA: TGCGCCAGCAGCGATGACAGAAAAGAGACCCAGTACTTC. As protein: CASSDDRKETQYF.

The rearrangement links TRBV12-3 or TRBV12-4 to TRBJ2-1, with 14 bases that match TRBD2. This CDR3 is 16 amino acids long. The ends lost 5 bases at V and 5 bases at J; junction bases unmatched: 5. CDR3 in amino acids: CASSGTSGSANNEQFF. In nucleotides, the CDR3 is TGTGCCAGCAGTGGGACTAGCGGGAGCGCTAACAATGAGCAGTTCTTC.

The V and J genes are TRBV19 and TRBJ2-5; maybe TRBD1 (6 bases). The CDR3 contains 13 residues. V was pared by 7 bases and J by 5 bases, with 14 bases between. Per the germline V gene, CDR1 is LNHDA and CDR2 is SQIVND (reference sequence). DNA for the CDR3: TGTGCCAGTAACGACAGAAGGGGGGAGACCCAGTACTTC. Translated: CASNDRRGETQYF.

This clonotype was observed at least ten times. The chain links TRBV6-6 to TRBJ2-7, with D possibly matching TRBD1 (5 bases). The CDR3 extends over 15 amino acids. Trimming removed 0 bases at V and 1 base at J, with 10 bases between. CDR1 and CDR2 (germline): MNHNY, SVGAGI (reference sequence). CDR3 in DNA: TGTGCCAGCAGTTACTCGACAGCGCCGTCCTACGAGCAGTACTTC. It translates to CASSYSTAPSYEQYF.

The chain combines TRBV2 with TRBJ1-4; perhaps TRBD1 as D (6 bases). Trimming stripped 6 bases from V and 2 bases from J, with 13 bases between. The CDR3 spans 15 residues. CDR1 SNHLY and CDR2 FYNNEI come from the germline V gene. This chain's CDR3 is CASREGGTTNEKLFF. The CDR3 region has the DNA TGTGCCAGCAGAGAGGGGGGCACTACTAATGAAAAACTGTTTTTT.